This T cell receptor (beta chain) is from a study of T cells in Graves' hyperthyroidism and ophthalmopathy. For ophthalmopathy patients, the Clinical Activity Score was at least 3 and the NOSPECS grade at least 4; duration was under 3 months. Clinical symptoms, serum thyroxine and TRAb, thyroid ultrasound and orbital computed tomography together formed the diagnostic basis. PBMCs came from roughly 10 ml fresh peripheral blood. The CDR3 runs to 12 residues. The germline CDR1 and CDR2 sequences are MNHEY and SVGEGT. V gave up 7 bases and J gave up 0 bases, with 3 bases separating them. TCR beta CDR3 regions were amplified from RNA transcripts. The study used the HTBI primer set for a first-round RT-PCR of the TCR CDR3. TCRdb reanalysed the multiplex PCR reads using MiXCR and keeps one entry per CDR3 protein. The sample has around 360,000 distinct CDR3 sequences, over 12% seen once.

The rearrangement uses TRBV6-2 or TRBV6-3 and TRBJ1-4; no clear D. The receptor was derived from a woman aged 60-75 years with Graves' ophthalmopathy. Sequenced material: blood. CDR3 protein: CASTATNEKLFF. CDR3 DNA sequence: TGTGCCAGCACAGCAACTAATGAAAAACTGTTTTTT.